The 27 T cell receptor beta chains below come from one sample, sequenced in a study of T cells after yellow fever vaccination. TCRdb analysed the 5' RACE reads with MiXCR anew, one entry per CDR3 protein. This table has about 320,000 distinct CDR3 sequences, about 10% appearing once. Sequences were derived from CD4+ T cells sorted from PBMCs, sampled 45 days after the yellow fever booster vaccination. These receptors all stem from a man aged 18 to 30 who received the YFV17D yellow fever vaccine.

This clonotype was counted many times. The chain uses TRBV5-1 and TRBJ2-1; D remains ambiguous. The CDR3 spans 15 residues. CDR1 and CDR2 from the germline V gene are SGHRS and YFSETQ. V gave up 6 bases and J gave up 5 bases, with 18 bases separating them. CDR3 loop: CASKPLGGNDNEQFF. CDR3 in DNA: TGCGCCAGCAAGCCCCTTGGTGGGAATGACAATGAGCAGTTCTTC.

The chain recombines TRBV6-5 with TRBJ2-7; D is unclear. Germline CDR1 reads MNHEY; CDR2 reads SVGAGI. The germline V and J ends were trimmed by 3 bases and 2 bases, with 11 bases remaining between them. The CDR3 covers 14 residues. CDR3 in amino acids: CASSYSLGPYEQYF. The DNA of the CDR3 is TGTGCCAGCAGTTATTCCCTGGGCCCCTACGAGCAGTACTTC.

In nucleotides, the CDR3 is TGTGCCAGCTGCGGGCGACAGGGCGGAAAACTGTTTTTT. This sequence encodes CASCGRQGGKLFF. The rearrangement links TRBV2 to TRBJ1-4; 7 bases agree with TRBD1. In germline, CDR1 is SNHLY, CDR2 FYNNEI. The junction had 10 bases not matched to a gene; V was cut back by 8 bases and J by 10 bases. The CDR3 spans 13 residues.

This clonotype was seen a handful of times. As DNA, the CDR3 is TGCAGTGCTAGAGATTTAGGGGGTTCCTACGAGCAGTACTTC. Translating gives CSARDLGGSYEQYF. V and J are TRBV20-1 and TRBJ2-7, with a tentative D call TRBD1 (6 bases). This CDR3 has 14 residues. Between the trimmed V and J ends, which lost 0 bases and 1 base, there was a span of 10 bases. Germline V CDR1 and CDR2: DFQATT, SNEGSKA (reference sequence).

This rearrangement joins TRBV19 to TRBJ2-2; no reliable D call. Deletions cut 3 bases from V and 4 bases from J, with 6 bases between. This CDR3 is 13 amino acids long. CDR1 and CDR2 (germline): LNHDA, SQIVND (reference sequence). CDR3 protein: CASSMMGTGELFF. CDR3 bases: TGTGCCAGTAGTATGATGGGCACCGGGGAGCTGTTTTTT.

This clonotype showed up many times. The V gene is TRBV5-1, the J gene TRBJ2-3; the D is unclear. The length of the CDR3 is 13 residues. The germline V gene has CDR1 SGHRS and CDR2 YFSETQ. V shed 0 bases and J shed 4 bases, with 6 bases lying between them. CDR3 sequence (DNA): TGCGCCAGCAGCTTGGTTCCCTCAGATACGCAGTATTTT. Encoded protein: CASSLVPSDTQYF.

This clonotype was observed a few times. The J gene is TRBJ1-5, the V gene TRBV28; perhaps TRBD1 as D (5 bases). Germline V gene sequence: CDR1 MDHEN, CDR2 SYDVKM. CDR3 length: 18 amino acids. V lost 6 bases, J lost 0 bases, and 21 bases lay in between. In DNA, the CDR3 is TGTGCCAGCAGCTTCGCGGGGGGAACCCGATATAGCAATCAGCCCCAGCATTTT. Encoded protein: CASSFAGGTRYSNQPQHF.

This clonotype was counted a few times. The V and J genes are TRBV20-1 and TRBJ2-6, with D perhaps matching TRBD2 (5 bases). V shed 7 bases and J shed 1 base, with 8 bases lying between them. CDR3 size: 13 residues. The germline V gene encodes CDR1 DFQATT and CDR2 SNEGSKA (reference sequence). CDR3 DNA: TGCAGTGGCCGGGGTTCTGGGGCCAACGTCCTGACTTTC. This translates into CSGRGSGANVLTF.

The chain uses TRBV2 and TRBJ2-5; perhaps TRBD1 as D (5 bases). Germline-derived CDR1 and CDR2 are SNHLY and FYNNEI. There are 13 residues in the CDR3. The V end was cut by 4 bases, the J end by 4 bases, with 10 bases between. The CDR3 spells CASSALGRETQYF. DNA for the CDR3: TGTGCCAGCAGTGCCCTGGGGCGAGAGACCCAGTACTTC.

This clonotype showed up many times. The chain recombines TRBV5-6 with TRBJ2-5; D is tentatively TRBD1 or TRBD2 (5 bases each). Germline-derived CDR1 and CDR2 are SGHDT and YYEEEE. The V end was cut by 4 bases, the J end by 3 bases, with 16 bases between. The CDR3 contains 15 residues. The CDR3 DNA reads TGTGCCAGCAGCCTGGGGACCGGATTGAAAGAGACCCAGTACTTC. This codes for CASSLGTGLKETQYF.

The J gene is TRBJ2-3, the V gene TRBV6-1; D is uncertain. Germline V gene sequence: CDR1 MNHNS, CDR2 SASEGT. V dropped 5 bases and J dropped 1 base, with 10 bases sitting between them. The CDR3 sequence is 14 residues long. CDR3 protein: CASSYKPGTDTQYF. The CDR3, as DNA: TGTGCCAGCAGTTACAAACCGGGCACAGATACGCAGTATTTT.

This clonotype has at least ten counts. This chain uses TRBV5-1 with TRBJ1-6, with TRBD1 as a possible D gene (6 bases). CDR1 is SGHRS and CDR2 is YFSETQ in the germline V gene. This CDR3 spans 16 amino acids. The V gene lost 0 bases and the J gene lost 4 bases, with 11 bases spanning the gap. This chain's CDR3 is CASSLEAGAYNSPLHF. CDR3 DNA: TGCGCCAGCAGCTTGGAGGCAGGGGCTTATAATTCACCCCTCCACTTT.

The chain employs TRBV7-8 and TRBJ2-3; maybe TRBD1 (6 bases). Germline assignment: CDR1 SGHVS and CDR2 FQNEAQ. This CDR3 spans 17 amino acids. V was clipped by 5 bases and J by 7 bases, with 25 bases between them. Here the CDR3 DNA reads TGTGCCAGCAGCCGCGATGAGGGTTGGGGGCCGGGCCATACGCAGTATTTT. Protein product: CASSRDEGWGPGHTQYF.

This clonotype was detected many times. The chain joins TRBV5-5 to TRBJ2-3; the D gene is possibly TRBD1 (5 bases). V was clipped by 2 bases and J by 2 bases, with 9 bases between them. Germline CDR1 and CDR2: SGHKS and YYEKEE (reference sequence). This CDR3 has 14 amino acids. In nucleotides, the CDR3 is TGTGCCAGCAGCTTCCGACAGTCCACAGATACGCAGTATTTT. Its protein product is CASSFRQSTDTQYF.

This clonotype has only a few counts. The CDR3 sequence is CASSPGTGPRETQYF. The CDR3 coding sequence is TGTGCCAGCAGTCCCGGGACAGGCCCCCGGGAGACCCAGTACTTC. The rearrangement links TRBV28 to TRBJ2-5, with 8 bases fitting TRBD1. The trim removed 5 bases at V and 5 bases at J, leaving 10 bases unmatched. The CDR3 length is 15 residues. Looked up from germline, CDR1 is MDHEN and CDR2 is SYDVKM.

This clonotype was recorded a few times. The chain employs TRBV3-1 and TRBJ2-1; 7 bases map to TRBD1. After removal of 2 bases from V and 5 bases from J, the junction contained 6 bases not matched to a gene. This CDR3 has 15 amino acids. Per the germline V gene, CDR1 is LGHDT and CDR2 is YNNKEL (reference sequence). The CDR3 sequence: CASSQSTGSHNEQFF. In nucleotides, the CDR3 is TGTGCCAGCAGCCAATCGACAGGGTCCCACAATGAGCAGTTCTTC.

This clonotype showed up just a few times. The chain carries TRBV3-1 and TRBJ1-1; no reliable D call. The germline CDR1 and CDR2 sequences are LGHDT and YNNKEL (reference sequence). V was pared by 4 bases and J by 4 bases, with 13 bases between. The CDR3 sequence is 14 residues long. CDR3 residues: CASSLREGPTEAFF. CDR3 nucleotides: TGTGCCAGCAGCCTCCGGGAGGGCCCCACTGAAGCTTTCTTT.

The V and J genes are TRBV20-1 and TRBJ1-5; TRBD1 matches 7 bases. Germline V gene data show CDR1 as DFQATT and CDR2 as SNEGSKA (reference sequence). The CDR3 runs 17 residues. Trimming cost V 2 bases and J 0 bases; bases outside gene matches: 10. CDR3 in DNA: TGCAGTGCTAGACCTGACAGGAGGGGGCATAGCAATCAGCCCCAGCATTTT. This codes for CSARPDRRGHSNQPQHF.

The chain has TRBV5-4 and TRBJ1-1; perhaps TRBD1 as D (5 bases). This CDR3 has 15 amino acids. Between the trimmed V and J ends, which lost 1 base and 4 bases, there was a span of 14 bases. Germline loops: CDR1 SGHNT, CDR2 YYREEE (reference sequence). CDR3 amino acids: CASSLSVAGGTEAFF. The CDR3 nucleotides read TGTGCCAGCAGCTTGTCAGTGGCGGGGGGCACTGAAGCTTTCTTT. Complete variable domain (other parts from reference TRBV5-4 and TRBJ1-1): ETGVTQSPTHLIKTRGQQVTLRCSSQSGHNTVSWYQQALGQGPQFIFQYYREEENGRGNFPPRFSGLQFPNYSSELNVNALELDDSALYLCASSLSVAGGTEAFFGQGTRLTVV.

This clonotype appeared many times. The CDR3: CASSLEGSEQFF. In nucleotides, the CDR3 is TGCGCCAGCAGCTTGGAGGGGTCAGAGCAGTTCTTC. The V and J genes are TRBV5-1 and TRBJ2-1, with D possibly matching TRBD1 (5 bases). Deletions cut 0 bases from V and 10 bases from J, with 8 bases between. The CDR3 extends over 12 amino acids. Germline values: CDR1 SGHRS, CDR2 YFSETQ.

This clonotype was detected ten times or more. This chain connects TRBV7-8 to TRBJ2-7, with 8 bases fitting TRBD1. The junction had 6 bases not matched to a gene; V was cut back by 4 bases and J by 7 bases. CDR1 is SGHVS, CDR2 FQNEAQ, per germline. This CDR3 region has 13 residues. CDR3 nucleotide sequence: TGTGCCAGCAGCTCCGGACAGGGTGGGGAGCAGTACGTC. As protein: CASSSGQGGEQYV.

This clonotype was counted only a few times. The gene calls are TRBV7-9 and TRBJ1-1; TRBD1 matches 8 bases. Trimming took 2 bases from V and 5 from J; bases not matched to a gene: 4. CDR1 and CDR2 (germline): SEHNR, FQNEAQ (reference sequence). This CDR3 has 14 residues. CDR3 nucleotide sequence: TGTGCCAGCAGCTTACAGGGGGCGCAAACTGAAGCTTTCTTT. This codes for CASSLQGAQTEAFF.

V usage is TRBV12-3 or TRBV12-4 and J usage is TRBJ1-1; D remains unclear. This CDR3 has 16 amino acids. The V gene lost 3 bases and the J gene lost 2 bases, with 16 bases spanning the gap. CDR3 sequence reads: CASSFGPGRINTEAFF. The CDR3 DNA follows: TGTGCCAGCAGTTTTGGGCCGGGTCGCATTAACACTGAAGCTTTCTTT.

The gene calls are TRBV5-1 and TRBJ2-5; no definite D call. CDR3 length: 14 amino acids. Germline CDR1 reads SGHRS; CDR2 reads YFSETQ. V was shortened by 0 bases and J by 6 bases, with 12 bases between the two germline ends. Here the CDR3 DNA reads TGCGCCAGCAGCTTGGTGGGCGGCTCCCAGACCCAGTACTTC. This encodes CASSLVGGSQTQYF.

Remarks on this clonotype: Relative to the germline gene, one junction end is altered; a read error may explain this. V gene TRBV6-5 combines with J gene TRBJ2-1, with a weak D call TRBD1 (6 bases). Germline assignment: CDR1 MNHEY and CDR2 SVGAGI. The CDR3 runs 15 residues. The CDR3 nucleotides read TGTGCCAGCAGTTACTCGGCAGGGGTCTACAATCAGCAGTTCTTC. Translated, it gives CASSYSAGVYNQQFF.

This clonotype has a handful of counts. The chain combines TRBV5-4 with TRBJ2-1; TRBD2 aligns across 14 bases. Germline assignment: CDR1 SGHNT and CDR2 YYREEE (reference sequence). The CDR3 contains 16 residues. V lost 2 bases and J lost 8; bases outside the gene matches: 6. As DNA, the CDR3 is TGTGCCAGCAGCTTCCGACTAGCGGGGGGGCCCGATGAGCAGTTCTTC. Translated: CASSFRLAGGPDEQFF.

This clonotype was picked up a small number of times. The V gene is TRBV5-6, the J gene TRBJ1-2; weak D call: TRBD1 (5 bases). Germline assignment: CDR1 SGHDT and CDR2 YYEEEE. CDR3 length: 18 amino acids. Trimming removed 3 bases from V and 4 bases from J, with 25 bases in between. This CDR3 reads CASSWREGGAGYSYGYTF. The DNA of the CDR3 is TGTGCCAGCAGCTGGCGAGAGGGAGGGGCTGGGTATTCCTATGGCTACACCTTC.